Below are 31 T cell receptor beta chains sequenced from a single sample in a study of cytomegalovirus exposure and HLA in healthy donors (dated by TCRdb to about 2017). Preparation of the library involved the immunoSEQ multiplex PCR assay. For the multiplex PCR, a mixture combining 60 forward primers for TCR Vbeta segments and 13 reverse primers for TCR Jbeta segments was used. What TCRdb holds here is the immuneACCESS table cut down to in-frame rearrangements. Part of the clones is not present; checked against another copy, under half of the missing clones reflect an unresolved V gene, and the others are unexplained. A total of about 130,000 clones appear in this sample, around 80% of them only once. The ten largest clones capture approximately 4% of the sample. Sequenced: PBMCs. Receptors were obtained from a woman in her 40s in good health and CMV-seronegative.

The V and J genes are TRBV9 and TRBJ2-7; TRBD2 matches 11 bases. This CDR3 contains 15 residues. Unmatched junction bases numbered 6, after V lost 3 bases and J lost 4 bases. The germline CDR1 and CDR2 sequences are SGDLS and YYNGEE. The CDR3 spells CASSETSGNKYEQYF. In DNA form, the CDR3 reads TGTGCCAGCAGCGAGACTAGCGGGAATAAGTACGAGCAGTACTTC.

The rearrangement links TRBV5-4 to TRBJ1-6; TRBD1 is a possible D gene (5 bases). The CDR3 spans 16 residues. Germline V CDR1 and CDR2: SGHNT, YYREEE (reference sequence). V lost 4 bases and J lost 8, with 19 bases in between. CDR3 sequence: CASSARYGGNDSPLHF. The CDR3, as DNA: TGTGCCAGCAGCGCGAGGTACGGGGGAAATGATTCACCCCTCCACTTT. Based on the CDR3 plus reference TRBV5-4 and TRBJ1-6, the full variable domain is ETGVTQSPTHLIKTRGQQVTLRCSSQSGHNTVSWYQQALGQGPQFIFQYYREEENGRGNFPPRFSGLQFPNYSSELNVNALELDDSALYLCASSARYGGNDSPLHFGNGTRLTVT.

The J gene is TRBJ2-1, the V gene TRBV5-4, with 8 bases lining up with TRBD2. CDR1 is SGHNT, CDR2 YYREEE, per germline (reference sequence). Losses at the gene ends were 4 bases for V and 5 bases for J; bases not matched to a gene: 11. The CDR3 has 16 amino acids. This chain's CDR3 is CASSARGRGDNNEQFF. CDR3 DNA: TGTGCCAGCAGCGCCCGAGGGCGGGGGGACAACAATGAGCAGTTCTTC.

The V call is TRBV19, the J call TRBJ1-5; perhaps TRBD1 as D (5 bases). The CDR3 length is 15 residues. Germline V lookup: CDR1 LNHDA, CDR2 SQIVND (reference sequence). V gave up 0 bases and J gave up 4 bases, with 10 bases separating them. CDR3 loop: CASSIDPRANQPQHF. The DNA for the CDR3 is TGTGCCAGTAGTATAGATCCCAGGGCAAATCAGCCCCAGCATTTT.

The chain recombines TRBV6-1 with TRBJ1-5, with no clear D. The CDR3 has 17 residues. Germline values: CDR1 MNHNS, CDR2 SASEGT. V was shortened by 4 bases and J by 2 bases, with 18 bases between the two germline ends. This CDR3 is CASSGLGGRWGNQPQHF. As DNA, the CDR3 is TGTGCCAGCAGTGGTTTAGGCGGTCGGTGGGGCAATCAGCCCCAGCATTTT.

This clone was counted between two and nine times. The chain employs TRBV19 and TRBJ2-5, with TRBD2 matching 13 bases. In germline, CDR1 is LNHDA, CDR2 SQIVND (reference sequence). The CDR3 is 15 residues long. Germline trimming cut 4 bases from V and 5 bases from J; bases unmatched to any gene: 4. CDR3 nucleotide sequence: TGTGCCAGTAGTACCCCGACTAGCGGGAGGGAGACCCAGTACTTC. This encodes CASSTPTSGRETQYF.

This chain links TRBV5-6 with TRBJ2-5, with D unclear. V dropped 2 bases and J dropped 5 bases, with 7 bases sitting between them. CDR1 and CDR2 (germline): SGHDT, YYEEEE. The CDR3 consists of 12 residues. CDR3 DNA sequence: TGTGCCAGCAGCTTCGCGAGGGAGACCCAGTACTTC. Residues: CASSFARETQYF. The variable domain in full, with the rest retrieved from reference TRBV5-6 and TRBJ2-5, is DAGVTQSPTHLIKTRGQQVTLRCSPKSGHDTVSWYQQALGQGPQFIFQYYEEEERQRGNFPDRFSGHQFPNYSSELNVNALLLGDSALYLCASSFARETQYFGPGTRLLVL.

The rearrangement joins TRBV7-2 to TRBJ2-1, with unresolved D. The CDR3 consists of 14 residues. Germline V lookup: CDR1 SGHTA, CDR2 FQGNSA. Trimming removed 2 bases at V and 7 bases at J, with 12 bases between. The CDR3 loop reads CASSLNVVGNEQFF. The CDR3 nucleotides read TGTGCCAGCAGCTTAAACGTCGTCGGGAATGAGCAGTTCTTC.

CDR3 in DNA: TGTGCCAGCAGCCAACTAGCGGGAGGGCTTGATACGCAGTATTTT. Its protein is CASSQLAGGLDTQYF. The chain links TRBV7-6 to TRBJ2-3, with 13 bases lining up with TRBD2. CDR3 length: 15 residues. Trimming took 5 bases from V and 6 from J; bases not matched to a gene: 5. CDR1 SGHVS and CDR2 FNYEAQ come from the germline V gene.

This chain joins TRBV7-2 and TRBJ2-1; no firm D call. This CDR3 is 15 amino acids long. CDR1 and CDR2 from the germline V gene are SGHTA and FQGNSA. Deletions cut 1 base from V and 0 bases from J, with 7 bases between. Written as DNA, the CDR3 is TGTGCCAGCAGCTTAGGCGGTGGCTCCTACAATGAGCAGTTCTTC. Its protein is CASSLGGGSYNEQFF.

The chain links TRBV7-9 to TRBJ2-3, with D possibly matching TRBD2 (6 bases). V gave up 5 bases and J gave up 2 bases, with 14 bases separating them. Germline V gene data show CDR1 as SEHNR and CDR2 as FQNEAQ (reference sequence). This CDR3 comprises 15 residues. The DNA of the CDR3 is TGTGCCAGCAGCAATAAGGCGGGGATCACAGATACGCAGTATTTT. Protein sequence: CASSNKAGITDTQYF.

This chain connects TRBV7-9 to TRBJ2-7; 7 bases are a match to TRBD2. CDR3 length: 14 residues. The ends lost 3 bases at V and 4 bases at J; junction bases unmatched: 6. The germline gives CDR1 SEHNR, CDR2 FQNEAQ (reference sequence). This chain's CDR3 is CASSFNGREYEQYF. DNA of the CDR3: TGTGCCAGCAGCTTCAATGGGCGGGAGTACGAGCAGTACTTC.

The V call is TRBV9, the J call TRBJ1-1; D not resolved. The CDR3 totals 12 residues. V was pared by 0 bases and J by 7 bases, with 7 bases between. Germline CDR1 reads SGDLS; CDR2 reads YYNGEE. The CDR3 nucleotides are TGTGCCAGCAGCGTAGCAGAAGATGAAGCTTTCTTT. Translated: CASSVAEDEAFF. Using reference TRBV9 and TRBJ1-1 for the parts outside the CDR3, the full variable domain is DSGVTQTPKHLITATGQRVTLRCSPRSGDLSVYWYQQSLDQGLQFLIQYYNGEERAKGNILERFSAQQFPDLHSELNLSSLELGDSALYFCASSVAEDEAFFGQGTRLTVV.

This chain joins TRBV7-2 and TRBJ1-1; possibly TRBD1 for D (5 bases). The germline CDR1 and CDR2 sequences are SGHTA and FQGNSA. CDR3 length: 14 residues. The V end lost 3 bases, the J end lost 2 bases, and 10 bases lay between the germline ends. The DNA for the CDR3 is TGTGCCAGCAGCTTGGTGGGGCTTAACACTGAAGCTTTCTTT. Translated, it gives CASSLVGLNTEAFF. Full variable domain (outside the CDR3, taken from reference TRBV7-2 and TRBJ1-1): GAGVSQSPSNKVTEKGKDVELRCDPISGHTALYWYRQSLGQGLEFLIYFQGNSAPDKSGLPSDRFSAERTGGSVSTLTIQRTQQEDSAVYLCASSLVGLNTEAFFGQGTRLTVV.

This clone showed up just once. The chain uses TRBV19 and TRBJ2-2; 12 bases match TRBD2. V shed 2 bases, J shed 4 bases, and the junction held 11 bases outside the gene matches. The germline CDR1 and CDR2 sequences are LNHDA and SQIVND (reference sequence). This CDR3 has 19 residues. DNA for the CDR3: TGTGCCAGTAGTATACTTCTTAGGACTAGCGGGGTGGTCACCGGGGAGCTGTTTTTT. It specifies CASSILLRTSGVVTGELFF.

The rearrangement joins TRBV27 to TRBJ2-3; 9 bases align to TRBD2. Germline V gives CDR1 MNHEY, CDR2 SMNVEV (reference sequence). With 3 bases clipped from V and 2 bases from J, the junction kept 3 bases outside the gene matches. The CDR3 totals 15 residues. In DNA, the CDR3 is TGTGCCAGCAGTTTGATAGCGGGAGTCACAGATACGCAGTATTTT. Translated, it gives CASSLIAGVTDTQYF.

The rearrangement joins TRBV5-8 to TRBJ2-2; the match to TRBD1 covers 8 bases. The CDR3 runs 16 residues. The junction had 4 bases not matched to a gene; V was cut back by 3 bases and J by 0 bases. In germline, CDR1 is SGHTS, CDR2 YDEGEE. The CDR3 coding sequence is TGTGCCAGCAGCTCGGGACAGGCTGCGAACACCGGGGAGCTGTTTTTT. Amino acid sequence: CASSSGQAANTGELFF.

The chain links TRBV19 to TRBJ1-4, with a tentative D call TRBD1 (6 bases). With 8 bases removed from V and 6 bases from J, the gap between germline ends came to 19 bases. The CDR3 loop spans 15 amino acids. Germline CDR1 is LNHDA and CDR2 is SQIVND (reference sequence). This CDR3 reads CASLGTRVGDEKLFF. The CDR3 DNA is TGTGCCAGTCTCGGGACAAGAGTTGGGGATGAAAAACTGTTTTTT.

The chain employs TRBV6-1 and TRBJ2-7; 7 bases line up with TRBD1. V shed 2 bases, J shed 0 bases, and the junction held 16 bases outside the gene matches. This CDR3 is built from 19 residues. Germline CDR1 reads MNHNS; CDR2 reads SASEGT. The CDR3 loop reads CASSEPTIGTGQISYEQYF. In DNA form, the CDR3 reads TGTGCCAGCAGTGAACCAACTATTGGAACGGGACAGATCTCCTACGAGCAGTACTTC.

Here the CDR3 DNA reads TGTGCCAGCAGCTTAGGTCCCGGGACAGGGGGCGGCTACACCTTC. It translates to CASSLGPGTGGGYTF. This rearrangement joins TRBV11-2 to TRBJ1-2; 12 bases agree with TRBD1. The CDR3 runs 15 residues. V lost 1 base to trimming and J lost 8 bases; unmatched junction nucleotides: 5. Germline V gene lookup returns CDR1 SGHAT and CDR2 FQNNGV.

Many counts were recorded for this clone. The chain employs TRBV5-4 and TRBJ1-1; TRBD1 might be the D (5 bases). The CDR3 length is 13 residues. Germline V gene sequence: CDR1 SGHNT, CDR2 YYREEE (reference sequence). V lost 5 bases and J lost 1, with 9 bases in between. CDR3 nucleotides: TGTGCCAGCAGAGGGCAGGGGAACACTGAAGCTTTCTTT. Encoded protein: CASRGQGNTEAFF.

The CDR3 DNA reads TGCGCCAGCAGCCCAAGACAGGTTAGCTTGCAGCTCCATGGCTACACCTTC. Protein sequence: CASSPRQVSLQLHGYTF. The chain recombines TRBV5-1 with TRBJ1-2, with a possible D match to TRBD1 (6 bases). The V end lost 4 bases, the J end lost 6 bases, and 25 bases lay between the germline ends. This CDR3 has 17 residues. Germline V gene sequence: CDR1 SGHRS, CDR2 YFSETQ.

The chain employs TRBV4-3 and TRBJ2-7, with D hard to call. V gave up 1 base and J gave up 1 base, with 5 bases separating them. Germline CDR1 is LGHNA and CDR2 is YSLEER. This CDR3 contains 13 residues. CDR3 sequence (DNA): TGCGCCAGCAGCCAAGTGAGGTCCTACGAGCAGTACTTC. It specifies CASSQVRSYEQYF.

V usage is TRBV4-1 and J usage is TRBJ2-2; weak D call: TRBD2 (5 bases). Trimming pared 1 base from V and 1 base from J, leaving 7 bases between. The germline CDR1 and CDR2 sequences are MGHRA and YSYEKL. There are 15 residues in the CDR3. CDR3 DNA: TGCGCCAGCAGCCAAGGGGAGCGGAACACCGGGGAGCTGTTTTTT. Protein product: CASSQGERNTGELFF.

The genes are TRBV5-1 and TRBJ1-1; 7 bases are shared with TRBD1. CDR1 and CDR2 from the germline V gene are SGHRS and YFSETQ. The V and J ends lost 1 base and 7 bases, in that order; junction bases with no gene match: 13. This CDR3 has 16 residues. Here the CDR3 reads CASSLTRQGGSCEAFF. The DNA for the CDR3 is TGCGCCAGCAGCTTGACTCGGCAGGGGGGTTCTTGTGAAGCTTTCTTT.

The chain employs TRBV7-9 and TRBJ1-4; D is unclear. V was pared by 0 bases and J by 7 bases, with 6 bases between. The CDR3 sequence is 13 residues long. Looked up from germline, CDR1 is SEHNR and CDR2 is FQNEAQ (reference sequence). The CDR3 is CASSLAGAEKLFF. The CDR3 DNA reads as TGTGCCAGCAGCTTAGCGGGAGCTGAAAAACTGTTTTTT.

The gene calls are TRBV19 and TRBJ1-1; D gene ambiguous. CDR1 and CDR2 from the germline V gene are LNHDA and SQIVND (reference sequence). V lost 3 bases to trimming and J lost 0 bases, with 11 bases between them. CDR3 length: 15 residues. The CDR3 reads CASSMSGYMNTEAFF. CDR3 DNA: TGTGCCAGTAGTATGTCGGGATATATGAACACTGAAGCTTTCTTT.

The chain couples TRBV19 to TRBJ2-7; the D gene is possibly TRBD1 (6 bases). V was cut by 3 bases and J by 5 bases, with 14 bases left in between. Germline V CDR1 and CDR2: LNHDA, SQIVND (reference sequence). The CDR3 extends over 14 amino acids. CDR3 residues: CASSIAGDVHEQYF. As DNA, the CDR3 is TGTGCCAGTAGTATTGCAGGGGACGTCCACGAGCAGTACTTC. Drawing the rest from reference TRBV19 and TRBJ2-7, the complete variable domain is DGGITQSPKYLFRKEGQNVTLSCEQNLNHDAMYWYRQDPGQGLRLIYYSQIVNDFQKGDIAEGYSVSREKKESFPLTVTSAQKNPTAFYLCASSIAGDVHEQYFGPGTRLTVT.

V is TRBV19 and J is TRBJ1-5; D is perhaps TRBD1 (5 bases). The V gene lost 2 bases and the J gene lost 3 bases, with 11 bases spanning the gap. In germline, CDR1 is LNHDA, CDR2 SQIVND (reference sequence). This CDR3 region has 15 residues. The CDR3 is CASSIFGGNNQPQHF. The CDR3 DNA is TGTGCCAGTAGTATATTCGGGGGTAACAATCAGCCCCAGCATTTT.

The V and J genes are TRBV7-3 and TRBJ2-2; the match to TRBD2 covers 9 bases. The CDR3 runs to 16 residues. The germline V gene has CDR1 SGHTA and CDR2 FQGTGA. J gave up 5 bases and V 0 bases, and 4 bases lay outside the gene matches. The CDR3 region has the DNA TGTGCCAGCAGCTTAACGCCTAGCGGGGTTACCGGGGAGCTGTTTTTT. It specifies CASSLTPSGVTGELFF.

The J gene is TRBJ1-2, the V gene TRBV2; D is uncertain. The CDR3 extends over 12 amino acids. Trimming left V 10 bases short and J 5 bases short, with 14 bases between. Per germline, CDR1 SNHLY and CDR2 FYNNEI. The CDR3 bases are TGTGCCACTAAACTTAGAAGTTATGGCTACACCTTC. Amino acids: CATKLRSYGYTF.